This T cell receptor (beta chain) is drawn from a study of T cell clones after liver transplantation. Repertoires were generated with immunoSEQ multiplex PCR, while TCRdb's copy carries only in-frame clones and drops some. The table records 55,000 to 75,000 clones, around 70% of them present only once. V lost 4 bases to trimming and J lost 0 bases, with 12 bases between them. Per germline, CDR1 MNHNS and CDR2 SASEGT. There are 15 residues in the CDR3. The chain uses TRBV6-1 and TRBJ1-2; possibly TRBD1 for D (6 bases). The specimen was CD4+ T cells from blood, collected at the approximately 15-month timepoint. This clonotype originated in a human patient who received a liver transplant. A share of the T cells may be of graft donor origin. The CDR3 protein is CASSAYGTSNYGYTF. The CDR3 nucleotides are TGTGCCAGCAGTGCCTATGGGACATCTAACTATGGCTACACCTTC.